These T cell receptor beta chains were read from a single sample in a study of blood T cell repertoires in COVID-19. The assay was immunoSEQ multiplex PCR, and TCRdb's table has in-frame clones only and misses some. The sample comprises some 99,000 clones, around 78% of which are singletons, and roughly 20% rests with the top ten. The sample comprised peripheral blood. These receptors were obtained from a woman aged 60-70 years with acute or convalescent COVID-19. Each CDR3 is given without its conserved first and last residue. Expanded clones are given a class, and other clones once, few, many or no size at all.

V	J	size	CDR3
TRBV7-8	TRBJ2-1	-	ASSRLPGTDYNEQF
TRBV11-3	TRBJ2-7	few	ASSPGHPGEEQY
TRBV27	TRBJ2-2	-	ASRWEGMAGELF
TRBV28	TRBJ2-1	-	ASSFIPGGSYNEQF
TRBV28	TRBJ1-4	-	ASSRTGGGEKLF
TRBV6-2/TRBV6-3	TRBJ2-5	-	ASSSAGGMETQY
TRBV28	TRBJ2-7	-	ATTQGYSNEQY
TRBV28	TRBJ2-7	-	ASSPRDRHSYEQY
TRBV24-1	TRBJ1-1	-	ATTDGRNTEAF
TRBV7-2	TRBJ1-2	few	ASSRTGVDGYT
TRBV28	TRBJ2-5	-	ATSGPTQY
TRBV4-2	TRBJ2-6	-	ASSFRLLAREIAGANVLT
TRBV5-4	TRBJ1-4	-	ASSLSSTPTNEKLF
TRBV11-2	TRBJ1-1	-	ASSLALARGTEAF
TRBV29-1	TRBJ1-1	-	SVNGHPVYTEAF
TRBV7-8	TRBJ1-1	-	ASSVPQGGNLNTEAF
TRBV11-2	TRBJ2-1	-	ASIPTEGKGNEQF
TRBV5-8	TRBJ2-1	-	ASANPGLSGYNEQF
TRBV28	TRBJ1-2	-	ASSLTGPNYGYT
TRBV5-6	TRBJ1-2	once	ASSPDGDRAYT
TRBV24-1	TRBJ1-2	-	ATSTGKNYGYT
TRBV6-5	TRBJ1-5	-	ASSSGQGNQPQH
TRBV5-1	TRBJ2-6	-	ASSLSSSGANVLT
TRBV11-2	TRBJ2-7	once	ASSFSSDGADHYEQY
TRBV9	TRBJ2-2	-	ASSGGGPGTGELF
TRBV9	TRBJ2-2	-	ASSVHPLAGGTGELF
TRBV25-1	TRBJ2-3	-	ASGGTGPTQY
TRBV24-1	TRBJ2-7	-	ATSDSKDRGSAYEQY
TRBV11-2	TRBJ2-7	-	ASSLQIRGEQY
TRBV19	TRBJ2-1	once	ASSLRINEQF
TRBV2	TRBJ1-1	-	ASSRDSLKNTEAF
TRBV10-1	TRBJ2-3	-	ASSDQGRVGTDTQY
TRBV28	TRBJ1-1	-	ASSPPGTEAF
TRBV9	TRBJ1-6	-	ASSVDSKGSPLH
TRBV5-4	TRBJ2-7	-	ASSPGGASPLYEQY
TRBV27	TRBJ1-5	-	ASSSGWSNQPQH
TRBV27	TRBJ1-1	-	ASSFGFTGRVLGEAF
TRBV6-5	TRBJ2-5	-	ASTQPGVRETQY
TRBV19	TRBJ2-6	-	ASSTGSTITGANVLT
TRBV7-3	TRBJ1-1	-	ASSLSPGAVSEAF
TRBV18	TRBJ2-2	-	ASSPGLAGTGELF
TRBV4-3	TRBJ2-2	-	ASSQELAGVTGELF
TRBV10-3	TRBJ1-6	-	AISGQGADSPLH
TRBV6-5	TRBJ1-5	-	ASKRGLARDQPQH
TRBV20-1	TRBJ2-7	once	SASAIKTGETRQY
TRBV18	TRBJ1-3	-	ASSRDREADTIY
TRBV6-2/TRBV6-3	TRBJ2-6	-	ASSLPRLSPSGANVLT
TRBV28	TRBJ1-6	once	ASSLPRERGPYPYNSPLH
TRBV29-1	TRBJ1-1	-	SVDPGGDTEAF
TRBV5-5	TRBJ1-4	-	ASSTQGALNEKLF
TRBV6-5	TRBJ2-1	-	ATERSSYNEQF